The clone carrying this T cell receptor beta chain occurred a few times. TCRdb fed the RT-PCR reads into MiXCR, producing one record per CDR3 protein. Altogether hundreds of thousands of distinct CDR3 sequences are present, about a sixth being singletons, with the ten largest covering 7.2%. This sample is drawn from a study of patients and donors after allogeneic stem cell transplantation. Trimming left V 4 bases short and J 2 bases short, with 14 bases between. The CDR3 has 15 amino acids. CDR1 ENHRY and CDR2 SYGVKD come from the germline V gene. What was sequenced was blood, either unsorted or a sorted T cell fraction (not recorded which). The receptor was derived from a human donor who was either an allogeneic HSCT recipient or a stem cell or donor lymphocyte infusion donor (not recorded which). It is not recorded whose cells these are; they may come from a transplant donor. The V and J genes are TRBV10-3 and TRBJ2-5, with no clear D. The CDR3 reads CAISVGLGSQETQYF. The CDR3 DNA reads TGTGCCATCAGTGTAGGTCTAGGGTCTCAAGAGACCCAGTACTTC.